The sequence of this TCR beta chain was determined in a study of a mutant IDH1 vaccine in newly diagnosed glioma. Whole-study context: Scheduled for weeks 1, 3, 5, 7, 11, 15, 19 and 23, eight vaccinations were given to patients. Findings of the study overall: Pseudoprogression looked unconnected to shifts in top peripheral T cell clonotypes. Among all patients, vaccine-induced immune responses occurred in roughly 95%.

Specified time point: week 23, last vaccination. It was 300 ug of mutant IDH1 20-mer peptide that made up each vaccine dose, given with topical imiquimod. Donor tumors were new WHO grade 3 or 4 IDH1-mutant, ATRX-lost astrocytomas. The germline V and J ends were trimmed by 0 bases and 2 bases, with 12 bases remaining between them. This CDR3 contains 15 residues. CDR1 is SGHRS, CDR2 YFSETQ, per germline. Here immunoSEQ multiplex PCR was the method, and the copy in TCRdb shows in-frame clones only, minus some. The table shows approximately 41,000 clones, with around 81% occurring only once. Notes on this clone: What it binds is unknown.

This clonotype was sampled from a woman in her forties with glioma. Some clones in this sample may be carry-over from other donors' samples. The chain uses TRBV5-1 and TRBJ2-7; tentative D call: TRBD1 (6 bases). The sample here was PBMCs, taken from a glioma patient whose treatment included an IDH1 peptide vaccine. CDR3 coding DNA: TGCGCCAGCAGCTTGGGTCAGGGGTTCACCTACGAGCAGTACTTC. This gives the protein CASSLGQGFTYEQYF.